The 30 T cell receptor beta chains presented below share a single source sample, sequenced in a study of blood T cell repertoires in COVID-19. The data were produced by immunoSEQ multiplex PCR, yet TCRdb's version contains in-frame clones alone and is incomplete. The sample contains over 85,000 clones, over 85% of which appear only once. The sequencing input was peripheral blood. Receptors originate from a woman aged 50 to 65 with COVID-19, enrolled during active disease.

This clone was seen a single time. The chain uses TRBV5-1 and TRBJ2-2; D remains ambiguous. Germline CDR1 and CDR2: SGHRS and YFSETQ. The CDR3 contains 12 residues. V shed 3 bases and J shed 3 bases, with 3 bases lying between them. The CDR3 region is CASSYYTGELFF. The DNA for the CDR3 is TGCGCCAGCAGCTACTACACCGGGGAGCTGTTTTTT.

The rearrangement links TRBV10-3 to TRBJ1-2; TRBD1 matches 7 bases. Looked up from germline, CDR1 is ENHRY and CDR2 is SYGVKD. V was pared by 6 bases and J by 3 bases, with 7 bases of the junction left unmatched. The CDR3 is 14 amino acids. The CDR3 loop reads CAIRGGAGDYGYTF. The CDR3 coding sequence is TGTGCCATCAGAGGGGGCGCTGGGGACTATGGCTACACCTTC.

The chain combines TRBV27 with TRBJ1-6, with D perhaps TRBD1 (5 bases). CDR1 and CDR2 (germline): MNHEY, SMNVEV (reference sequence). This CDR3 is built from 12 residues. Trimming shortened V by 10 bases and J by 7 bases, and 11 bases separated the two germline ends. CDR3 DNA sequence: TGTGCCACCACTGGGGGGAATTCACCCCTCCACTTT. This gives the protein CATTGGNSPLHF.

This clone was found once. V usage is TRBV11-3 and J usage is TRBJ2-3; 12 bases line up with TRBD1. CDR3 length: 16 amino acids. Germline loops: CDR1 SGHNT, CDR2 YENEEA. Trimming removed 5 bases from V and 4 bases from J; junction bases left unmatched: 7. The CDR3 loop reads CASSAWDRGQADTQYF. The DNA for the CDR3 is TGTGCCAGCAGCGCTTGGGACAGGGGGCAGGCAGATACGCAGTATTTT. The full variable domain, rest sourced from reference TRBV11-3 and TRBJ2-3, is EAGVVQSPRYKIIEKKQPVAFWCNPISGHNTLYWYLQNLGQGPELLIRYENEEAVDDSQLPKDRFSAERLKGVDSTLKIQPAELGDSAVYLCASSAWDRGQADTQYFGPGTRLTVL.

This chain uses TRBV6-2 or TRBV6-3 with TRBJ2-1, with a tentative D call TRBD2 (5 bases). V was trimmed by 2 bases and J by 5 bases, leaving 13 bases between them. The CDR3 contains 15 residues. Germline CDR1 and CDR2: MNHEY and SVGEGT. CDR3 loop: CASSYPPRVDNEQFF. The CDR3, as DNA: TGTGCCAGCAGTTACCCCCCGAGGGTGGACAATGAGCAGTTCTTC.

The chain uses TRBV12-3 or TRBV12-4 and TRBJ2-3; D unresolved. V was trimmed by 5 bases and J by 9 bases, leaving 12 bases between them. CDR3 length: 12 residues. The CDR3 is CASSPVALTQYF. In DNA, the CDR3 is TGTGCCAGCAGTCCCGTCGCGTTAACGCAGTATTTT.

This clone was seen once. This chain joins TRBV19 and TRBJ2-1, with 10 bases fitting TRBD2. This CDR3 has 15 amino acids. Germline CDR1 and CDR2: LNHDA and SQIVND (reference sequence). Germline trimming cut 3 bases from V and 9 bases from J; bases unmatched to any gene: 8. The CDR3 spells CASSIGLAGVGEQFF. In DNA, the CDR3 is TGTGCCAGTAGTATCGGCCTAGCGGGGGTAGGTGAGCAGTTCTTC.

The V and J genes are TRBV12-3 or TRBV12-4 and TRBJ2-2; D remains ambiguous. The V gene lost 6 bases and the J gene lost 6 bases, with 11 bases spanning the gap. The CDR3 loop spans 13 amino acids. The CDR3 nucleotides are TGTGCCAGCAGCCGTCGAGAAGCCGGGGAGCTGTTTTTT. This sequence encodes CASSRREAGELFF.

This clone was recorded a few times. This chain links TRBV9 with TRBJ1-5; the D gene is possibly TRBD1 (5 bases). The CDR3 sequence is 15 residues long. V lost 2 bases and J lost 7, with 16 bases in between. Germline lookup yields CDR1 SGDLS and CDR2 YYNGEE. This CDR3 reads CASSVSWARGQPQHF. The CDR3 DNA is TGTGCCAGCAGCGTTAGCTGGGCAAGGGGCCAGCCCCAGCATTTT. Filled out from reference TRBV9 and TRBJ1-5, the complete variable domain reads DSGVTQTPKHLITATGQRVTLRCSPRSGDLSVYWYQQSLDQGLQFLIQYYNGEERAKGNILERFSAQQFPDLHSELNLSSLELGDSALYFCASSVSWARGQPQHFGDGTRLSIL.

The chain combines TRBV7-2 with TRBJ2-5; D call uncertain. V dropped 3 bases and J dropped 4 bases, with 9 bases sitting between them. The germline V gene encodes CDR1 SGHTA and CDR2 FQGNSA. This CDR3 comprises 13 residues. The CDR3 region has the DNA TGTGCCAGCAGCTTTAAGAGAGGAGAGACCCAGTACTTC. It specifies CASSFKRGETQYF.

The chain uses TRBV28 and TRBJ1-5, with 7 bases identical to TRBD1. V shed 3 bases, J shed 3 bases, and the junction held 5 bases outside the gene matches. Germline V lookup: CDR1 MDHEN, CDR2 SYDVKM. CDR3 length equals 15 residues. This CDR3 is CASSFGQGDNQPQHF. For the CDR3, the DNA is TGTGCCAGCAGTTTCGGGCAGGGGGACAATCAGCCCCAGCATTTT. The full variable domain, its missing parts supplied by reference TRBV28 and TRBJ1-5, is DVKVTQSSRYLVKRTGEKVFLECVQDMDHENMFWYRQDPGLGLRLIYFSYDVKMKEKGDIPEGYSVSREKKERFSLILESASTNQTSMYLCASSFGQGDNQPQHFGDGTRLSIL.

For the CDR3, the DNA is TGTGCCAGCAGTCCACCCTATCCCGCTGGTGGAAACACCATATATTTT. Translating it yields CASSPPYPAGGNTIYF. The chain couples TRBV28 to TRBJ1-3; D is ambiguous. V shed 5 bases and J shed 3 bases, with 17 bases lying between them. CDR3 length: 16 residues. Germline CDR1 is MDHEN and CDR2 is SYDVKM.

This chain connects TRBV3-1 (or the pseudogene TRBV3-2) to TRBJ1-6, with a possible D match to TRBD1 (5 bases). Germline loops: CDR1 LGHDT, CDR2 YNNKEL (reference sequence). The CDR3 is made up of 14 amino acids. Deletions cut 1 base from V and 9 bases from J, with 10 bases between. The CDR3 coding sequence is TGTGCCAGCAGCCAAGCAGGGTACGGTTCACCCCTCCACTTT. Translation: CASSQAGYGSPLHF.

The V gene is TRBV7-9, the J gene TRBJ2-2, with D unclear. Germline V gene lookup returns CDR1 SEHNR and CDR2 FQNEAQ (reference sequence). The CDR3 runs to 16 residues. Trimming removed 3 bases from V and 0 bases from J, with 11 bases in between. CDR3 in amino acids: CASSFWPKSNTGELFF. The CDR3 DNA reads TGTGCCAGCAGCTTCTGGCCAAAATCGAACACCGGGGAGCTGTTTTTT.

This rearrangement joins TRBV7-2 to TRBJ2-1, with 8 bases matching TRBD1. Germline CDR1 and CDR2: SGHTA and FQGNSA. Unmatched junction bases numbered 9, after V lost 10 bases and J lost 10 bases. The CDR3 length is 12 residues. The CDR3 DNA follows: TGTGCCACCCACCTCAGGGGGCAGGAGCAGTTCTTC. Encoded protein: CATHLRGQEQFF.

The chain couples TRBV6-5 to TRBJ1-2; possibly TRBD1 for D (6 bases). Germline V gene sequence: CDR1 MNHEY, CDR2 SVGAGI. The V and J ends lost 5 bases and 3 bases respectively, with 10 bases between them. The CDR3 consists of 13 residues. DNA of the CDR3: TGTGCCAGCAGTAAGGACAGCTACTATGGCTACACCTTC. It encodes CASSKDSYYGYTF.

The chain combines TRBV6-5 with TRBJ1-1; TRBD1 matches 8 bases. Germline loops: CDR1 MNHEY, CDR2 SVGAGI. This CDR3 has 14 residues. V lost 6 bases and J lost 4; bases outside the gene matches: 7. The CDR3 protein is CASSLDRVSTEAFF. CDR3 sequence (DNA): TGTGCCAGCAGCCTGGACAGGGTAAGCACTGAAGCTTTCTTT.

This chain links TRBV6-5 with TRBJ1-5; tentatively, D is TRBD1 (5 bases). Per the germline V gene, CDR1 is MNHEY and CDR2 is SVGAGI. CDR3 length equals 14 residues. V gave up 5 bases and J gave up 0 bases, with 8 bases separating them. CDR3 nucleotide sequence: TGTGCCAGCAGTCCAGGGCGTAGCAATCAGCCCCAGCATTTT. Encoded protein: CASSPGRSNQPQHF.

This chain uses TRBV19 with TRBJ2-1; D uncertain. CDR3 length equals 13 residues. Deletions cut 5 bases from V and 4 bases from J, with 9 bases between. CDR1 is LNHDA and CDR2 is SQIVND in the germline V gene (reference sequence). The CDR3 is CASSVGIYNEQFF. CDR3 in DNA: TGTGCCAGTAGTGTGGGCATTTACAATGAGCAGTTCTTC. The full variable domain, with the rest looked up from reference TRBV19 and TRBJ2-1, is DGGITQSPKYLFRKEGQNVTLSCEQNLNHDAMYWYRQDPGQGLRLIYYSQIVNDFQKGDIAEGYSVSREKKESFPLTVTSAQKNPTAFYLCASSVGIYNEQFFGPGTRLTVL.

J is TRBJ1-6 and V is TRBV27; 7 bases agree with TRBD1. With 0 bases clipped from V and 10 bases from J, the junction kept 6 bases outside the gene matches. From germline, CDR1 is MNHEY and CDR2 SMNVEV (reference sequence). CDR3 length: 15 residues. The CDR3 spells CASSLSEGAGSPLHF. The CDR3 DNA reads as TGTGCCAGCAGTTTATCGGAGGGGGCAGGGTCACCCCTCCACTTT.

The rearrangement links TRBV5-6 to TRBJ1-2; 9 positions match TRBD1. Losses at the gene ends were 5 bases for V and 3 bases for J; bases not matched to a gene: 14. The CDR3 contains 17 residues. Germline CDR1 SGHDT, CDR2 YYEEEE. In DNA, the CDR3 is TGTGCCAGCAGACCCTGGTGGGACAGGGAAAGGGACTATGGCTACACCTTC. This gives the protein CASRPWWDRERDYGYTF.

As DNA, the CDR3 is TGCGCCAGCAGCTTACTAGCGGGAGATTACAATGAGCAGTTCTTC. Amino acids: CASSLLAGDYNEQFF. This chain uses TRBV5-1 with TRBJ2-1, with 11 nucleotides matching TRBD2. The CDR3 is 15 amino acids. In germline, CDR1 is SGHRS, CDR2 YFSETQ. J was trimmed by 4 bases and V by 2 bases; bases with no gene match: 2.

This clone was seen only once. V usage is TRBV18 and J usage is TRBJ1-1, with D possibly being TRBD1 (5 bases). This CDR3 spans 12 amino acids. Trimming pared 2 bases from V and 6 bases from J, leaving 7 bases between. Germline CDR1 KGHSH, CDR2 LQKENI. CDR3 sequence (DNA): TGTGCCAGCTCACCAGGGGCGGCTGAAGCTTTCTTT. This sequence encodes CASSPGAAEAFF.

The chain links TRBV3-1 (or the pseudogene TRBV3-2) to TRBJ1-5; D possibly corresponds to TRBD1 (6 bases). CDR1 and CDR2 (germline): LGHDT, YNNKEL (reference sequence). Deletions cut 0 bases from V and 9 bases from J, with 6 bases between. The length of the CDR3 is 12 residues. In DNA form, the CDR3 reads TGTGCCAGCAGCCAAGAAGGGGGGCCCCAGCATTTT. Protein: CASSQEGGPQHF.

The chain couples TRBV6-2 or TRBV6-3 to TRBJ2-7; 8 bases match TRBD1. The CDR3 runs 19 residues. Unmatched junction bases numbered 15, after V lost 0 bases and J lost 2 bases. Germline-derived CDR1 and CDR2 are MNHEY and SVGEGT. The CDR3 protein is CASSYSLAGGAFPTYEQYF. The CDR3 coding sequence is TGTGCCAGCAGTTACTCGTTGGCAGGGGGCGCGTTTCCCACCTACGAGCAGTACTTC.

The gene calls are TRBV9 and TRBJ2-3; a possible D gene is TRBD2 (6 bases). CDR3 length: 17 amino acids. Trimming removed 0 bases from V and 2 bases from J, with 16 bases in between. The V gene's germline CDR1 is SGDLS and CDR2 YYNGEE. CDR3 DNA: TGTGCCAGCAGCGTAGGAGGAGGGAAAAGTCACACAGATACGCAGTATTTT. Translation gives CASSVGGGKSHTDTQYF.

The chain is built from TRBV6-6 and TRBJ2-4, with a possible D match to TRBD2 (5 bases). The germline V gene encodes CDR1 MNHNY and CDR2 SVGAGI (reference sequence). The V gene lost 2 bases and the J gene lost 3 bases, with 11 bases spanning the gap. The CDR3 has 15 amino acids. CDR3 sequence (DNA): TGTGCCAGCAGTTACGTGAGGGTCGGCAAAAACATTCAGTACTTC. It yields the protein CASSYVRVGKNIQYF.

V usage is TRBV28 and J usage is TRBJ1-5, with 11 bases identical to TRBD1. V dropped 3 bases and J dropped 7; count of bases not matched to a gene: 8. Germline V gene data show CDR1 as MDHEN and CDR2 as SYDVKM. CDR3 length: 16 amino acids. Here the CDR3 reads CASSLRGTGGKQPQHF. In DNA, the CDR3 is TGTGCCAGCAGTTTGAGAGGGACAGGGGGAAAGCAGCCCCAGCATTTT.

J is TRBJ1-1 and V is TRBV7-2, with D unresolved. The CDR3 spans 13 residues. Trimming removed 2 bases from V and 4 bases from J, with 8 bases in between. The germline gives CDR1 SGHTA, CDR2 FQGNSA. CDR3 DNA: TGTGCCAGCAGCTTATATGCGGTCACTGAAGCTTTCTTT. Protein: CASSLYAVTEAFF.

The chain combines TRBV21-1 with TRBJ1-6; the table's D call, TRBD1, has no DNA check behind it. TRBV21-1 is termed a pseudogene. The CDR3 sequence is 19 residues long. CDR3: CASSSGGQGASSYNSPLHF. The CDR3 DNA reads TGTGCCAGCAGCAGCGGGGGCCAGGGGGCTAGCTCCTATAATTCACCCCTCCACTTT.